The 12 T cell receptor beta chains presented below share a single source sample, sequenced in a study of T cells in Graves' hyperthyroidism and ophthalmopathy. The CDR3 regions of TCR beta were amplified from RNA transcripts. Carried out on the TCR CDR3, a first-round RT-PCR used the HTBI primer set. TCRdb re-called the multiplex PCR reads with MiXCR, one entry per CDR3 protein. The sample includes about 620,000 distinct CDR3 sequences, around 15% of them seen just once. Sequencing was carried out using blood. All receptors derive from a woman aged 25-40 years with Graves' hyperthyroidism.

The chain carries TRBV5-1 and TRBJ2-3, with 11 bases aligning to TRBD2. The CDR3 runs to 15 residues. With V trimmed by 2 bases and J by 5 bases, 4 bases remained unmatched. Germline-derived CDR1 and CDR2 are SGHRS and YFSETQ. As DNA, the CDR3 is TGCGCCAGCAGCTTTAGCGGGAGGGCCAGAGATACGCAGTATTTT. This translates into CASSFSGRARDTQYF.

This clonotype was counted many times. The genes are TRBV28 and TRBJ2-7; 8 nucleotides align to TRBD2. Unmatched junction bases numbered 3, after V lost 5 bases and J lost 0 bases. Germline-derived CDR1 and CDR2 are MDHEN and SYDVKM. CDR3 length: 14 residues. This CDR3 reads CASSHSGNSYEQYF. The CDR3, as DNA: TGTGCCAGCAGTCATAGCGGGAACTCCTACGAGCAGTACTTC.

The chain is built from TRBV5-1 and TRBJ1-1; no clear D gene. Germline CDR1 is SGHRS and CDR2 is YFSETQ. The CDR3 sequence is 13 residues long. V dropped 4 bases and J dropped 1 base, with 8 bases sitting between them. CDR3 residues: CASSVLGNTEAFF. The CDR3 DNA reads as TGCGCCAGCAGCGTTCTGGGGAACACTGAAGCTTTCTTT.

This clonotype was picked up many times. The chain employs TRBV6-2 or TRBV6-3 and TRBJ2-3, with 10 positions matching TRBD2. Germline V CDR1 and CDR2: MNHEY, SVGEGT. The CDR3 is 19 amino acids. The J segment lost 3 bases and the V segment lost 3 bases, leaving 15 bases of the junction unmatched. CDR3 DNA sequence: TGTGCCAGCAGTTATATCGGTAGCGGGAGGCTCCGACCAACAGATACGCAGTATTTT. As protein: CASSYIGSGRLRPTDTQYF.

This clonotype was counted at least ten times. The chain carries TRBV28 and TRBJ1-4, with 10 positions matching TRBD1. From germline, CDR1 is MDHEN and CDR2 SYDVKM. J gave up 5 bases and V 4 bases, and 7 bases lay outside the gene matches. The CDR3 is 16 residues long. CDR3: CASSSPGQGGNEKLFF. The CDR3 coding sequence is TGTGCCAGCAGTTCCCCTGGACAGGGGGGAAATGAAAAACTGTTTTTT.

This clonotype was observed a few times. A much larger clone lies a single base off, so this may be a read error. The chain is built from TRBV2 and TRBJ1-4; tentatively, D is TRBD1 (5 bases). Germline CDR1 and CDR2: SNHLY and FYNNEI. The CDR3 extends over 16 amino acids. Trimming left V 6 bases short and J 5 bases short, with 19 bases between. CDR3 bases: TGTGCCAGCAGGCCCGTCGGGGGGACGGAAAATGAAAAACTGTTTTTT. It codes for CASRPVGGTENEKLFF.

The chain carries TRBV10-2 and TRBJ2-7; 7 bases line up with TRBD2. Losses at the gene ends were 8 bases for V and 6 bases for J; bases not matched to a gene: 10. CDR1 is WSHSY, CDR2 SAAADI, per germline. This CDR3 contains 13 residues. The CDR3 DNA sequence: TGCGCCAGCTTATTGGGGGGGAGTGGCGAGCAGTACTTC. The encoded protein is CASLLGGSGEQYF.

Note on this clonotype: A much larger clone differs from this one at a single base, so this may be a read error. The chain couples TRBV28 to TRBJ2-7; D not resolved. This CDR3 spans 12 amino acids. Germline CDR1 MDHEN, CDR2 SYDVKM. Here the CDR3 DNA reads TGTGCCAGCCAAGGATCTGGTATCGAGCAGCACTTC. This encodes CASQGSGIEQHF.

Ten or more counts support this clonotype. The V and J genes are TRBV6-1 and TRBJ2-5; D is unresolved. With 1 base removed from V and 3 bases from J, the gap between germline ends came to 12 bases. In germline, CDR1 is MNHNS, CDR2 SASEGT. The CDR3 consists of 15 residues. The CDR3 nucleotides read TGTGCCAGCAGTGAAGGGGTGTTTACTGAAGAGACCCAGTACTTC. It encodes CASSEGVFTEETQYF.

On this clonotype itself: Being one base from a much bigger clone, this may be a read error. The rearrangement joins TRBV5-1 to TRBJ2-1; possibly TRBD1 for D (6 bases). Looked up from germline, CDR1 is SGHRS and CDR2 is YFSETQ. The CDR3 is 13 residues long. The CDR3 is CASSFGQSNKQFF. CDR3 bases: TGCGCCAGCAGCTTCGGACAGAGCAATAAGCAGTTCTTC.

This CDR3 is CASSEAAQETQYF. For the CDR3, the DNA is TGCGCCAGCAGCGAAGCGGCCCAAGAGACCCAGTACTTC. The chain has TRBV5-1 and TRBJ2-5; a possible D gene is TRBD2 (5 bases). The CDR3 totals 13 residues. In germline, CDR1 is SGHRS, CDR2 YFSETQ. V shed 4 bases and J shed 1 base, with 8 bases lying between them.

The rearrangement uses TRBV6-6 and TRBJ2-5, with D unresolved. V was pared by 0 bases and J by 2 bases, with 10 bases between. The V gene's germline CDR1 is MNHNY and CDR2 SVGAGI (reference sequence). The CDR3 has 15 residues. CDR3 sequence reads: CASSYSAGLQETQYF. In DNA form, the CDR3 reads TGTGCCAGCAGTTACTCGGCCGGCTTACAAGAGACCCAGTACTTC.